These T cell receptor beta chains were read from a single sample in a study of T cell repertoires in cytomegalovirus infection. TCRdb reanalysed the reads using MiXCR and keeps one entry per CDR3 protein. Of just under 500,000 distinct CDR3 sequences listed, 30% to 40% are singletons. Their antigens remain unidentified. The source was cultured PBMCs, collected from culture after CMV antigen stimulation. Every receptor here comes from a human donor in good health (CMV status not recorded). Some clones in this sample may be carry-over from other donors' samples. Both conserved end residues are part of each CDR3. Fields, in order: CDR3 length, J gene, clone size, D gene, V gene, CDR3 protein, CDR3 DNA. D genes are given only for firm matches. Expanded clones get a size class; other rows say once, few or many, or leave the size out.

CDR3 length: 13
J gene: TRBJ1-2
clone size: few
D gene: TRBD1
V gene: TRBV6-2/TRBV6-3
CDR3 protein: CASSPGQAGGYTF
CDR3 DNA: TGTGCCAGCAGCCCAGGACAGGCTGGTGGCTACACCTTC

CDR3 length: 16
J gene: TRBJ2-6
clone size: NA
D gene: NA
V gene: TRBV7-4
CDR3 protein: CASSIPPGRGANVLTF
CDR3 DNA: TGTGCCAGCAGTATCCCTCCGGGGCGTGGGGCCAACGTCCTGACTTTC

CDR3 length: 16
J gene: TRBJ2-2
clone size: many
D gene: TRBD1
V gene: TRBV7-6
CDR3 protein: CASSVGQGIGTGELFF
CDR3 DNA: TGTGCCAGCAGCGTGGGACAGGGGATCGGCACCGGGGAGCTGTTTTTT

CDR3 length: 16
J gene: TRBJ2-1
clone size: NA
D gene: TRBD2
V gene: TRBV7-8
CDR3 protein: CASSLWGGRTYNEQFF
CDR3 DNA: TGTGCCAGCAGCTTGTGGGGCGGGAGAACCTACAATGAGCAGTTCTTC

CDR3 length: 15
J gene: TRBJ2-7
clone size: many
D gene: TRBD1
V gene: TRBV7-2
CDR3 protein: CASSPGRGRSYEQYF
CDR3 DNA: TGTGCCAGCAGCCCAGGCAGGGGGAGAAGCTACGAGCAGTACTTC

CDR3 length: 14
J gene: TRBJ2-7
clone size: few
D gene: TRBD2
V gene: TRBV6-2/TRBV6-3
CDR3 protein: CASSRGDAAYEQYF
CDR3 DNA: TGTGCCAGCAGCCGGGGGGACGCCGCCTACGAGCAGTACTTC

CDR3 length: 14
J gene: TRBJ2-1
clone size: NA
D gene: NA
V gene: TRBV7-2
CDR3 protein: CASSAAPPYNEQFF
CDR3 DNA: TGTGCCAGCAGCGCGGCGCCGCCTTACAATGAGCAGTTCTTC

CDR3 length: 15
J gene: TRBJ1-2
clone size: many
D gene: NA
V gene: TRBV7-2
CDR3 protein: CASSQGWGAPYGYTF
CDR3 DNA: TGTGCCAGCAGCCAAGGATGGGGGGCTCCCTATGGCTACACCTTC

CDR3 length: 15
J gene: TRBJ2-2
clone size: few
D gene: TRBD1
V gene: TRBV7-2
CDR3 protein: CASSLRGQGDGELFF
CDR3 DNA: TGTGCCAGCAGCCTGAGGGGACAGGGGGACGGGGAGCTGTTTTTT

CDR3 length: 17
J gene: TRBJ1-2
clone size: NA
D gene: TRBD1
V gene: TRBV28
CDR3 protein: CASSLPGQGPRNYGYTF
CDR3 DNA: TGTGCCAGCAGTTTACCGGGACAGGGACCTCGGAACTATGGCTACACCTTC

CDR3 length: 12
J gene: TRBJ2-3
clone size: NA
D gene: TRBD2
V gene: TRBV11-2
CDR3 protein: CASSSAGGTQYF
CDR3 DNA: TGTGCCAGCAGCTCTGCGGGGGGTACGCAGTATTTT

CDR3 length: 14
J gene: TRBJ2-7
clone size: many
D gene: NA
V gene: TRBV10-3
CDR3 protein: CAISETGISYEQYF
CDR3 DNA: TGTGCCATCAGTGAAACAGGGATCTCTTACGAGCAGTACTTC

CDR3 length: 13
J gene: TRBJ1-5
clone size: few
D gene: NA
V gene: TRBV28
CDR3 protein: CASRGLGNQPQHF
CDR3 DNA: TGTGCCAGCAGGGGCCTGGGAAATCAGCCCCAGCATTTT

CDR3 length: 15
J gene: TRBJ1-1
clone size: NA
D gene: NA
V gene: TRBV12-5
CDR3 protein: CASGLAQGLNTEAFF
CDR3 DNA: TGTGCTAGTGGTTTGGCACAGGGTTTGAACACTGAAGCTTTCTTT

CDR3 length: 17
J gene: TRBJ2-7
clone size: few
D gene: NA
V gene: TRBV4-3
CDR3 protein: CASSQVGWGGTTYEQYF
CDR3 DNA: TGCGCCAGCAGCCAAGTGGGGTGGGGCGGGACAACCTACGAGCAGTACTTC

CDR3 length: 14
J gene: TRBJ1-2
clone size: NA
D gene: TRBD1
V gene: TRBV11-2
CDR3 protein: CASSFLDRPYGYTF
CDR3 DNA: TGTGCCAGCAGCTTCCTGGACAGGCCCTATGGCTACACCTTC

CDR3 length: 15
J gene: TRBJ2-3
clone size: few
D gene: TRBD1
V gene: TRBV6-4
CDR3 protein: CASSEETGGADTQYF
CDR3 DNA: TGTGCCAGCAGTGAAGAAACAGGGGGCGCAGATACGCAGTATTTT

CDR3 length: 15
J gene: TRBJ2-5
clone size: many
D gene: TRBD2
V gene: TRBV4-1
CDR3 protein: CASSPGLAEQETQYF
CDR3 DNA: TGCGCCAGCAGCCCCGGACTAGCGGAACAAGAGACCCAGTACTTC

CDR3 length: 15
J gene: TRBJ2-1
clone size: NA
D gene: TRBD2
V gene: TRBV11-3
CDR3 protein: CASSLIAGGSNEQFF
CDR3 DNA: TGTGCCAGCAGCTTAATAGCGGGAGGATCCAATGAGCAGTTCTTC

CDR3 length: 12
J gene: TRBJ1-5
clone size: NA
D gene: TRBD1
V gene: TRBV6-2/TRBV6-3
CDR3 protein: CASTTGVQPQHF
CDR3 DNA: TGTGCCAGTACCACAGGGGTTCAGCCCCAGCATTTT

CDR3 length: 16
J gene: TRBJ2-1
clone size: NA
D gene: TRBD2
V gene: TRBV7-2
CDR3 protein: CASSLAGGGFHNEQFF
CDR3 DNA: TGTGCCAGCAGCTTGGCCGGGGGGGGATTTCACAATGAGCAGTTCTTC

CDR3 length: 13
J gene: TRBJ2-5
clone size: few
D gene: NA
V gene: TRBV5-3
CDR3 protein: CASSSRDQETQYF
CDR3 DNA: TGTGCCAGCAGCTCCCGGGACCAAGAGACCCAGTACTTC

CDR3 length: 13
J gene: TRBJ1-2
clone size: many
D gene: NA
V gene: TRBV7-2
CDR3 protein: CASSPTSGRGYTF
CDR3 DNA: TGTGCCAGCAGCCCGACCTCAGGTCGAGGCTACACCTTC

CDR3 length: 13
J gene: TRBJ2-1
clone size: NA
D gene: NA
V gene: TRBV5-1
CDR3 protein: CASSLVPSSEQFF
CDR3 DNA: TGCGCCAGCAGCTTGGTGCCAAGTAGTGAGCAGTTCTTC

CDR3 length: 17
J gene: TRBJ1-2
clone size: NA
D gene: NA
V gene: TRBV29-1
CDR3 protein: CSVEDLNRDGFVPGYTF
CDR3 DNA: TGCAGCGTTGAAGATCTGAACAGGGATGGATTTGTTCCAGGCTACACCTTC

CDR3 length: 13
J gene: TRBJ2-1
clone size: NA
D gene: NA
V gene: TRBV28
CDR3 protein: CASSLGYYDEQFF
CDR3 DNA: TGTGCCAGCAGTTTGGGGTATTACGATGAGCAGTTCTTC

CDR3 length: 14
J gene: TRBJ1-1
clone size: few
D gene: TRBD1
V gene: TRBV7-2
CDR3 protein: CASSLIGQGARAFF
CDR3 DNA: TGTGCCAGCAGCTTAATTGGACAGGGGGCAAGGGCTTTCTTT

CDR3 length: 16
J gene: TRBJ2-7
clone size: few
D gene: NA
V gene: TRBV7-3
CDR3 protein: CASSPGHLDWTHEQYF
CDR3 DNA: TGTGCCAGCAGCCCGGGGCACCTGGACTGGACCCACGAGCAGTACTTC

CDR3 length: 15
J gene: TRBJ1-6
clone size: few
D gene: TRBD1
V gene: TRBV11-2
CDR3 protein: CASSGRQGDNSPLHF
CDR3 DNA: TGTGCCAGCAGCGGCCGACAGGGGGATAATTCACCCCTCCACTTT

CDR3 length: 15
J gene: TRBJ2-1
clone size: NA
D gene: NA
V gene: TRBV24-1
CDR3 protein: CATSGPGPRGNEQFF
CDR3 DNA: TGTGCCACCAGTGGACCGGGACCCCGGGGGAATGAGCAGTTCTTC

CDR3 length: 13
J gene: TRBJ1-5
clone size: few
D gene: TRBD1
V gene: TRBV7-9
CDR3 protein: CASSRDRVQPQHF
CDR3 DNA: TGTGCCAGCAGCCGTGACAGGGTTCAGCCCCAGCATTTT

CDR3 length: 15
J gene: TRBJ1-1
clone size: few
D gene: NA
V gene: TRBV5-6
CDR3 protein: CASSLDWAPRTEAFF
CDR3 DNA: TGTGCCAGCAGCTTGGATTGGGCCCCTAGGACTGAAGCTTTCTTT

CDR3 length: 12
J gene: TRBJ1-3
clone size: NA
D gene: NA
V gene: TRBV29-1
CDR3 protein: CSGTSSGNTIYF
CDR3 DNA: TGCAGCGGAACGAGCTCTGGAAACACCATATATTTT

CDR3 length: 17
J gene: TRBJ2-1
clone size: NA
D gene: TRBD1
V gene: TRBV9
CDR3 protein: CASSVAPPGQGYNEQFF
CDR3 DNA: TGTGCCAGCAGCGTAGCTCCTCCGGGACAGGGATACAATGAGCAGTTCTTC

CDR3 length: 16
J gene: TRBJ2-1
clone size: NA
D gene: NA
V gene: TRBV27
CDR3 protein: CASSFVVSSSYNEQFF
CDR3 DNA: TGTGCCAGCAGTTTCGTCGTCTCATCAAGCTACAATGAGCAGTTCTTC

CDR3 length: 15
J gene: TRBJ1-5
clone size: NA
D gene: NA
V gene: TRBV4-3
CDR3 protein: CASSQWEGDNQPQHF
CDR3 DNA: TGCGCCAGCAGCCAATGGGAGGGCGATAATCAGCCCCAGCATTTT

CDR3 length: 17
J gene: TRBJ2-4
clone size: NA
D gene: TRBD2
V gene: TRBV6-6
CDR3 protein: CASSYVTSGRAKNIQYF
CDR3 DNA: TGTGCCAGCAGTTACGTTACTAGCGGGAGAGCCAAAAACATTCAGTACTTC

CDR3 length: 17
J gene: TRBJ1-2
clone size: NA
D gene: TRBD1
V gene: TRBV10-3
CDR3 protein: CAISGSGTGSALYGYTF
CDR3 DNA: TGTGCCATCAGTGGATCCGGGACAGGGTCAGCGCTCTATGGCTACACCTTC

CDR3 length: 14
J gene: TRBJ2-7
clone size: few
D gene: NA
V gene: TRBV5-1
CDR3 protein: CASSPLGVGYEQYF
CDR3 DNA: TGCGCCAGCAGCCCTTTGGGGGTCGGCTACGAGCAGTACTTC

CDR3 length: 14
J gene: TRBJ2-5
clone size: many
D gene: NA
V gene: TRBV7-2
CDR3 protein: CAGTRQGGQETQYF
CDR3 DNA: TGTGCCGGGACCCGACAAGGGGGTCAAGAGACCCAGTACTTC

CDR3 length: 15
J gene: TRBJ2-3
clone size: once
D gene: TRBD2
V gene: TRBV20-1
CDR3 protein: CSARATSGIPYTQYF
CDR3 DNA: TGCAGTGCTAGAGCTACTAGCGGGATCCCCTATACGCAGTATTTT

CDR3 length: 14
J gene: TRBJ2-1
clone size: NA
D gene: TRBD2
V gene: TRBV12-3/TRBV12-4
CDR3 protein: CASSLVGGPVEQFF
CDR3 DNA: TGTGCCAGCAGTTTAGTGGGAGGGCCCGTTGAGCAGTTCTTC

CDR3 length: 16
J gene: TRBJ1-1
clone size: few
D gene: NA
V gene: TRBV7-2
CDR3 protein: CASSLRGIESNTEAFF
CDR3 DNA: TGTGCCAGCAGCTTAAGGGGGATTGAGAGTAATACTGAAGCTTTCTTT

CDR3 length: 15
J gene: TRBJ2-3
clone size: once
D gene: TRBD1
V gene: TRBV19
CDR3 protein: CASSVRDRGSDTQYF
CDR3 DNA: TGTGCCAGTAGTGTCCGGGACAGGGGTTCAGATACGCAGTATTTT

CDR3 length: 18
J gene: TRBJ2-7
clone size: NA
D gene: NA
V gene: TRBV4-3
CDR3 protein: CASSQDLRAGTKAYEQYF
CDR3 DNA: TGCGCCAGCAGCCAAGATCTTCGGGCGGGAACTAAGGCCTACGAGCAGTACTTC

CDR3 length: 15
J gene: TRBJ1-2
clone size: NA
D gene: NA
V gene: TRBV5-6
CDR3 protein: CASSSDRLPLYGYTF
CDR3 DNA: TGTGCCAGCAGTTCCGACAGGCTCCCTCTCTATGGCTACACCTTC

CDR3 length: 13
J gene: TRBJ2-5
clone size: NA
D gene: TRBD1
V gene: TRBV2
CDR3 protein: CASRQGAQETQYF
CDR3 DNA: TGTGCCAGCAGACAGGGGGCACAGGAGACCCAGTACTTC

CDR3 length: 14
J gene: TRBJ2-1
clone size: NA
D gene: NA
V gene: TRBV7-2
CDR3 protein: CASPSGPQSNEQFF
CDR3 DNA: TGTGCCAGCCCCTCCGGACCTCAGAGCAATGAGCAGTTCTTC

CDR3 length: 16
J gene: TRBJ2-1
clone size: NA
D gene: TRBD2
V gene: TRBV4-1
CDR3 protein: CASSQTSGSWDNEQFF
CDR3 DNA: TGCGCCAGCAGCCAAACCAGCGGGAGCTGGGACAATGAGCAGTTCTTC

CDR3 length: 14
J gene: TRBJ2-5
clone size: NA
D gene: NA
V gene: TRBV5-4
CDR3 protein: CASSLAGEKETQYF
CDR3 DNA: TGTGCCAGCAGCTTGGCGGGGGAAAAAGAGACCCAGTACTTC

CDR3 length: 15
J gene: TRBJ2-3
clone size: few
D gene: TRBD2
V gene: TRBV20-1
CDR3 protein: CSASDSGRIADTQYF
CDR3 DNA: TGCAGTGCTAGTGACAGCGGGAGAATTGCAGATACGCAGTATTTT

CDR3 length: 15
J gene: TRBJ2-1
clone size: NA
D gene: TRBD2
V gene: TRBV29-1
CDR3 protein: CSGTSGSLTYNEQFF
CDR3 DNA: TGCAGCGGGACTAGCGGGAGTCTCACCTACAATGAGCAGTTCTTC

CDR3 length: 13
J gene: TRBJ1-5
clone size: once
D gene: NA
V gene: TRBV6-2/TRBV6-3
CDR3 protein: CASSRQWNQPQHF
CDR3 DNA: TGTGCCAGCAGTCGACAGTGGAATCAGCCCCAGCATTTT

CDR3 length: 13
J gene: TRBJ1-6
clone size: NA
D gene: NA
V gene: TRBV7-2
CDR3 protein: CASRQGGDSPLHF
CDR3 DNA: TGTGCCAGCAGACAGGGCGGGGATTCACCCCTCCACTTT

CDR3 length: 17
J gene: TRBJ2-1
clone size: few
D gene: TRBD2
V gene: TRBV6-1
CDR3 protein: CASSEARGLGSYNEQFF
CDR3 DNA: TGTGCCAGCAGTGAAGCGCGGGGGTTAGGGTCCTACAATGAGCAGTTCTTC